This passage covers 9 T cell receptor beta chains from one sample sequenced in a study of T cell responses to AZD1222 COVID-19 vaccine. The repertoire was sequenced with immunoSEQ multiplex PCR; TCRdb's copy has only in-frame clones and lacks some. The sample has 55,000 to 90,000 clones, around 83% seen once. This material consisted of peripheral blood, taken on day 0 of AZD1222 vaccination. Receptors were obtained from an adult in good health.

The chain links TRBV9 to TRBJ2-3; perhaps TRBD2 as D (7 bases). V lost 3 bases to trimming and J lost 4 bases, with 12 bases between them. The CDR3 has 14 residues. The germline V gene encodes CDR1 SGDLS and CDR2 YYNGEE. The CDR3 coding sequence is TGTGCCAGCAGCGCTGGGGGGGGGCCAGATACGCAGTATTTT. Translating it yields CASSAGGGPDTQYF. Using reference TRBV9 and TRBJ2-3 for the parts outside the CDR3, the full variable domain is DSGVTQTPKHLITATGQRVTLRCSPRSGDLSVYWYQQSLDQGLQFLIQYYNGEERAKGNILERFSAQQFPDLHSELNLSSLELGDSALYFCASSAGGGPDTQYFGPGTRLTVL.

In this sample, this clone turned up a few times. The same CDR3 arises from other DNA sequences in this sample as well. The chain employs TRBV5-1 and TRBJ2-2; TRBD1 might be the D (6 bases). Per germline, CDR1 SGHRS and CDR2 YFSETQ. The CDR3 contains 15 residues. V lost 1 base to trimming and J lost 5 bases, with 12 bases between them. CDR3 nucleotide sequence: TGCGCCAGCAGCTTGTCTACAGGGAATACCGGGGAGCTGTTTTTT. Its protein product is CASSLSTGNTGELFF.

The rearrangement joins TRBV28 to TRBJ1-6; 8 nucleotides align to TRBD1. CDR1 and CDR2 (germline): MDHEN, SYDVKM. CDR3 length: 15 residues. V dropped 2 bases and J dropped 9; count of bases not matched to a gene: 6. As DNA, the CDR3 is TGTGCCAGCAGTTTAGAAGACAGGGGCGGTTCACCCCTCCACTTT. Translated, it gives CASSLEDRGGSPLHF.

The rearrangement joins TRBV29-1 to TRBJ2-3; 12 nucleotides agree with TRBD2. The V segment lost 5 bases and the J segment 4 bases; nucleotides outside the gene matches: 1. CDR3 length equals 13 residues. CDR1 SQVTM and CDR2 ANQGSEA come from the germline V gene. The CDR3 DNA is TGCAGCGTTTCTAGCGGGGGGGCAGATACGCAGTATTTT. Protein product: CSVSSGGADTQYF.

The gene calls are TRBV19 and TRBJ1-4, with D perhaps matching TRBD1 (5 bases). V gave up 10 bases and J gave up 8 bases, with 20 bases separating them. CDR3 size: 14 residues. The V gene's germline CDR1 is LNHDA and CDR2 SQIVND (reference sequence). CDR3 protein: CATEQGQRDEKLFF. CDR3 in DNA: TGTGCCACCGAACAAGGGCAAAGGGACGAAAAACTGTTTTTT.

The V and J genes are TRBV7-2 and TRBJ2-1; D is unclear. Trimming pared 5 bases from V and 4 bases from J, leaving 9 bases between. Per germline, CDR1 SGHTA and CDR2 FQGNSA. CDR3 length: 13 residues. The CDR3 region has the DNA TGTGCCAGCAGCCCTGGCCATTACAATGAGCAGTTCTTC. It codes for CASSPGHYNEQFF.

The CDR3 reads CAISESAGGTQETQYF. In DNA form, the CDR3 reads TGTGCCATCAGTGAGTCGGCGGGGGGGACACAAGAGACCCAGTACTTC. This rearrangement joins TRBV10-3 to TRBJ2-5; 9 bases agree with TRBD2. This CDR3 has 16 amino acids. V shed 0 bases, J shed 2 bases, and the junction held 4 bases outside the gene matches. Germline CDR1 reads ENHRY; CDR2 reads SYGVKD.

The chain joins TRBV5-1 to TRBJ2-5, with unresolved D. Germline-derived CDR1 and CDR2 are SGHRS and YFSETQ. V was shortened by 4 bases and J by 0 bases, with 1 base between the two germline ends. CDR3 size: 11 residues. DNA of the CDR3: TGCGCCAGCAGCAACCAAGAGACCCAGTACTTC. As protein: CASSNQETQYF. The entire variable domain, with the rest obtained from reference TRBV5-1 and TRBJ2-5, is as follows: KAGVTQTPRYLIKTRGQQVTLSCSPISGHRSVSWYQQTPGQGLQFLFEYFSETQRNKGNFPGRFSGRQFSNSRSEMNVSTLELGDSALYLCASSNQETQYFGPGTRLLVL.

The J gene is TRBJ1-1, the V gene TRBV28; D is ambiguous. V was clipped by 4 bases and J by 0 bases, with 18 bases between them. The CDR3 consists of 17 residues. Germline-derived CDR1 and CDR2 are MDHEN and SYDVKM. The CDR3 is CASSWSGTLDMNTEAFF. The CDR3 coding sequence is TGTGCCAGCAGTTGGTCGGGCACCCTTGACATGAACACTGAAGCTTTCTTT.